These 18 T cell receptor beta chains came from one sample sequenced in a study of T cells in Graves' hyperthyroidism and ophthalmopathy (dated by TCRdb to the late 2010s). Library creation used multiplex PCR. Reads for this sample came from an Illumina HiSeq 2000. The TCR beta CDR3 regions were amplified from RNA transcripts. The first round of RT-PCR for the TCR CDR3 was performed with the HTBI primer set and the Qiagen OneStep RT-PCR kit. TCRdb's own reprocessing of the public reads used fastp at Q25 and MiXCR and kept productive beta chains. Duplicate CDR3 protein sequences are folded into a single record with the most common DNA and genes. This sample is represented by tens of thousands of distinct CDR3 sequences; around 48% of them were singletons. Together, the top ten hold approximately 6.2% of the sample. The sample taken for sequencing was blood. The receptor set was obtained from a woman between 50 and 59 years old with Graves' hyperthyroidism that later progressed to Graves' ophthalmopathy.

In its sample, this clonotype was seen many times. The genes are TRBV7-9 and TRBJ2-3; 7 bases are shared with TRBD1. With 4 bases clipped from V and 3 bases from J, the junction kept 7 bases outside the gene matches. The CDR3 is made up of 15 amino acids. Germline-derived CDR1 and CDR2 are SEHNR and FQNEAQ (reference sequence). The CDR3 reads CASSWGTAGTDTQYF. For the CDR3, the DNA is TGTGCCAGCAGCTGGGGGACAGCAGGGACAGATACGCAGTATTTT. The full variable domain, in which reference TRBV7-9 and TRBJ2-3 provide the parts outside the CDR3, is DTGVSQNPRHKITKRGQNVTFRCDPISEHNRLYWYRQTLGQGPEFLTYFQNEAQLEKSRLLSDRFSAERPKGSFSTLEIQRTEQGDSAMYLCASSWGTAGTDTQYFGPGTRLTVL.

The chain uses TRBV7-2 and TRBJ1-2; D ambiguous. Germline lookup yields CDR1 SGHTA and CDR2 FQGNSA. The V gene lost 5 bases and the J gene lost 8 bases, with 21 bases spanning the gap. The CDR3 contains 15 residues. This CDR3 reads CASSPRVVRRLGYTF. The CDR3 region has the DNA TGTGCCAGCAGCCCTAGAGTGGTTCGGCGGCTGGGCTACACCTTC. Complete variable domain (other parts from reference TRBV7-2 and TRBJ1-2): GAGVSQSPSNKVTEKGKDVELRCDPISGHTALYWYRQSLGQGLEFLIYFQGNSAPDKSGLPSDRFSAERTGGSVSTLTIQRTQQEDSAVYLCASSPRVVRRLGYTFGSGTRLTVV.

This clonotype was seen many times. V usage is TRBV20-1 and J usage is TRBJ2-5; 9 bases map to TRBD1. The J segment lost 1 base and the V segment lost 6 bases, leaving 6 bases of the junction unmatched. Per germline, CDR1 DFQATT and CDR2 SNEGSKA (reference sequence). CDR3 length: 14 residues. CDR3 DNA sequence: TGCAGTGCACCGGGACAGGGTATCCAAGAGACCCAGTACTTC. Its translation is CSAPGQGIQETQYF.

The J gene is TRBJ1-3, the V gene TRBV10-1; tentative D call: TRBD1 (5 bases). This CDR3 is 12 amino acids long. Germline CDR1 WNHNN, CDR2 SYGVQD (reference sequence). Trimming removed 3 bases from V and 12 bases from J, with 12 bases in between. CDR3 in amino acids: CASSDLRDNIYF. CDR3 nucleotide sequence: TGCGCCAGCAGTGATCTCAGGGATAACATATATTTT.

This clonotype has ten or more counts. CDR3 amino acids: CASSYSSHQAHEQYF. CDR3 sequence (DNA): TGTGCCAGCAGTTACTCGAGTCACCAGGCCCACGAGCAGTACTTC. This chain joins TRBV6-5 and TRBJ2-7; no clear D gene. The CDR3 has 15 amino acids. Trimming shortened V by 0 bases and J by 5 bases, and 14 bases separated the two germline ends. CDR1 and CDR2 from the germline V gene are MNHEY and SVGAGI.

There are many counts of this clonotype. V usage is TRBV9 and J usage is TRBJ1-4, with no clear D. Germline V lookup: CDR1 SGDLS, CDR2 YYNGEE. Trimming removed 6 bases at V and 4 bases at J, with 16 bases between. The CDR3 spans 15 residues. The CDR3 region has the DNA TGTGCCAGCACCCGGGGAGAGTTATTTAATGAAAAACTGTTTTTT. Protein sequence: CASTRGELFNEKLFF.

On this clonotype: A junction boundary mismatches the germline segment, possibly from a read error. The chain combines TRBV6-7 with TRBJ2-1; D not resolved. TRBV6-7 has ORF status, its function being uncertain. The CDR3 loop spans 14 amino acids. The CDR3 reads CASSYWTHHSEQVF. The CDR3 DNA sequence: TGTGCCAGCAGTTACTGGACGCACCACTCCGAGCAGGTCTTC.

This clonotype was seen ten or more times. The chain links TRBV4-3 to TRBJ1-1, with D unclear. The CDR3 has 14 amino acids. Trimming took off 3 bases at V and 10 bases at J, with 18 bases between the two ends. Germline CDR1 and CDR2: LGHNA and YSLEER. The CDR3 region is CASSQDSKTLGAFF. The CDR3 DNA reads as TGCGCCAGCAGCCAGGATTCCAAGACCTTGGGAGCTTTCTTT.

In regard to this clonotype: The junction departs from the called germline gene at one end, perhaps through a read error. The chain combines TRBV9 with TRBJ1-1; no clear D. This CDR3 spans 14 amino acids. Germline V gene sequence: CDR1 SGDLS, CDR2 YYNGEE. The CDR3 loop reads CASSVALGDTEAYF. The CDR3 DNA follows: TGTGCCAGCAGCGTAGCGTTGGGAGACACTGAAGCTTACTTT.

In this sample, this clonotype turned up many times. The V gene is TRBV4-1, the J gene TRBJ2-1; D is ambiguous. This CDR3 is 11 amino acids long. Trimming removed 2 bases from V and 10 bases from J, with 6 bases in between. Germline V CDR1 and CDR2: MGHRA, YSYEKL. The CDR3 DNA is TGCGCCAGCAGCCAATCGCGGGAGCAGTTCTTC. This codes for CASSQSREQFF.

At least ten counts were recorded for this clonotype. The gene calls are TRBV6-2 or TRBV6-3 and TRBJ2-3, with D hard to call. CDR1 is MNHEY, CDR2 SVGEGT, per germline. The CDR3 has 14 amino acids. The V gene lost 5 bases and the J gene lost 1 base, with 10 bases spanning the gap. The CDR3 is CASSRRYGTDTQYF. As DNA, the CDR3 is TGTGCCAGCAGTCGACGGTATGGCACAGATACGCAGTATTTT.

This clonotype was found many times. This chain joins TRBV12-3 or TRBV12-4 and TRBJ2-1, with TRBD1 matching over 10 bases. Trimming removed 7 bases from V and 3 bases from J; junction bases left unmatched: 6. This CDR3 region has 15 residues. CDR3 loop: CASKPGQGDYNEQFF. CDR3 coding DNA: TGTGCCAGCAAACCAGGACAGGGGGACTACAATGAGCAGTTCTTC.

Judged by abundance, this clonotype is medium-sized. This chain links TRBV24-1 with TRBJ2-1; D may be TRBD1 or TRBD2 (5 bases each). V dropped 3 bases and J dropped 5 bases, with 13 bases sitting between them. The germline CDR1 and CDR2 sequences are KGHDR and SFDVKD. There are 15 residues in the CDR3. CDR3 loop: CATSDVGAGNNEQFF. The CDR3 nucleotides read TGTGCCACCAGTGATGTCGGGGCAGGGAACAATGAGCAGTTCTTC.

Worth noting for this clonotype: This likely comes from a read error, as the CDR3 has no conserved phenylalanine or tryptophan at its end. CDR3 amino acids: CASSMNTHEEAFL. The CDR3 region has the DNA TGTGCCAGTAGTATGAACACCCACGAAGAAGCTTTCCTT. The chain employs TRBV19 and TRBJ1-1; D gene uncertain. V was trimmed by 3 bases and J by 8 bases, leaving 13 bases between them. The CDR3 is 13 residues long. CDR1 and CDR2 (germline): LNHDA, SQIVND (reference sequence).

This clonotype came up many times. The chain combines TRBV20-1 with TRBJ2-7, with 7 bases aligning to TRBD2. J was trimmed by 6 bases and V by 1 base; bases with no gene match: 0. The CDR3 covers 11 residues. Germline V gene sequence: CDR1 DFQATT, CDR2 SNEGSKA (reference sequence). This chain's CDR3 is CSARAGGEQYF. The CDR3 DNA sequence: TGCAGTGCTAGAGCGGGAGGCGAGCAGTACTTC.

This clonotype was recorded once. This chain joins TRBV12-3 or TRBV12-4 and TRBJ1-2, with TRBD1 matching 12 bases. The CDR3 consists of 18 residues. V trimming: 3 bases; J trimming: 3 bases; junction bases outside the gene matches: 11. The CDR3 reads CASSFSGGTGGPDYGYTF. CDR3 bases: TGTGCCAGCAGTTTCTCAGGGGGGACAGGGGGCCCCGACTATGGCTACACCTTC.

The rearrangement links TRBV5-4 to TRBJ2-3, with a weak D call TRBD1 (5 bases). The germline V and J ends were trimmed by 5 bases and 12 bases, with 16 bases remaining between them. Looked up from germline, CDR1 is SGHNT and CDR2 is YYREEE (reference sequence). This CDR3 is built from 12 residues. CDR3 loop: CASRLNTGTQYF. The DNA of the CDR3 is TGTGCCAGCAGACTGAACACAGGTACACAGTATTTT.

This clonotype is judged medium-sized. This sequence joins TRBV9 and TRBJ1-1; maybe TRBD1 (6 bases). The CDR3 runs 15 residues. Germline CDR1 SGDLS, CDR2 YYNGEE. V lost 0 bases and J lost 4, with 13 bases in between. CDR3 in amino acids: CASSVDGGASTEAFF. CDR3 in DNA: TGTGCCAGCAGCGTAGATGGGGGCGCGTCCACTGAAGCTTTCTTT.